The 13 T cell receptor beta chains reported below all come from one sample, sequenced in a study of blood T cell repertoires in COVID-19. Only in-frame clones appear in the TCRdb table, and some are missing; sequencing was by immunoSEQ multiplex PCR. The sample has around 250,000 clones, around 90% seen once. Specimen: peripheral blood. The receptors here all came from a human donor in a cohort sampled during active COVID-19.

The V and J genes are TRBV10-3 and TRBJ2-7, with TRBD1 identical over 10 bases. The CDR3 is 15 amino acids. The V gene end was trimmed by 3 bases and the J gene end by 7 bases; junction bases not matched to a gene: 9. CDR1 and CDR2 (germline): ENHRY, SYGVKD. This CDR3 is CAISEGGQGYLEQYF. The CDR3 DNA reads TGTGCCATCAGTGAAGGGGGACAGGGGTACCTGGAGCAGTACTTC.

This clone came up once. At the DNA level, this CDR3 is encoded by other sequences in the same sample as well. The chain combines TRBV6-1 with TRBJ1-4; a weak D match, TRBD1 (5 bases). Germline CDR1 reads MNHNS; CDR2 reads SASEGT. The CDR3 runs 17 residues. The V gene lost 2 bases and the J gene lost 7 bases, with 20 bases spanning the gap. DNA for the CDR3: TGTGCCAGCAGTGAATCGATGGGATGGGAGGGGAGTGAAAAACTGTTTTTT. It translates to CASSESMGWEGSEKLFF.

V gene TRBV10-3 combines with J gene TRBJ2-2; D is perhaps TRBD2 (6 bases). Trimming removed 7 bases from V and 1 base from J, with 13 bases in between. Germline CDR1 reads ENHRY; CDR2 reads SYGVKD. The CDR3 is made up of 15 amino acids. In DNA, the CDR3 is TGTGCCATCATGACCGGGGGAGAGAACACCGGGGAGCTGTTTTTT. Residues: CAIMTGGENTGELFF.

The sample holds one count of this clone. The chain has TRBV6-6 and TRBJ1-3; D uncertain. V lost 0 bases and J 8 bases, leaving 8 bases between the germline ends. Looked up from germline, CDR1 is MNHNY and CDR2 is SVGAGI (reference sequence). The CDR3 loop spans 13 amino acids. CDR3 loop: CASSYSVGDTIYF. Here the CDR3 DNA reads TGTGCCAGCAGTTACTCGGTGGGAGACACCATATATTTT.

Remarks on this clone: The junction departs from germline at one end; a sequencing error may be responsible. The gene calls are TRBV6-6 and TRBJ2-1; the match to TRBD2 covers 12 bases. Germline V gives CDR1 MNHNY, CDR2 SVGAGI (reference sequence). The CDR3 runs 11 residues. Written as DNA, the CDR3 is TGTGCCAGCATCGGGCTAGCGGGGGGGGTCTTC. Protein: CASIGLAGGVF.

The chain links TRBV5-8 to TRBJ1-5; D gene ambiguous. The CDR3 loop spans 14 amino acids. CDR1 is SGHTS and CDR2 is YDEGEE in the germline V gene. With 5 bases removed from V and 0 bases from J, the gap between germline ends came to 9 bases. This CDR3 is CASSFGGSNQPQHF. CDR3 in DNA: TGTGCCAGCAGTTTCGGAGGTAGCAATCAGCCCCAGCATTTT.

The J gene is TRBJ2-3, the V gene TRBV19; D may be TRBD1 (5 bases). V was cut by 5 bases and J by 0 bases, with 9 bases left in between. The CDR3 has 14 amino acids. From germline, CDR1 is LNHDA and CDR2 SQIVND (reference sequence). This CDR3 is CASSRPGSTDTQYF. CDR3 nucleotides: TGTGCCAGTAGTCGCCCAGGGAGCACAGATACGCAGTATTTT.

This rearrangement joins TRBV21-1 to TRBJ2-7; no DNA check was done on the table's D call, TRBD2. TRBV21-1 constitutes a pseudogene. The length of the CDR3 is 15 residues. CDR3 sequence reads: CASSFQGLAGPEQYF. In DNA form, the CDR3 reads TGTGCCAGCAGCTTCCAGGGCCTAGCGGGACCCGAGCAGTACTTC.

The CDR3, as DNA: TGTGCCAGCAGCCGAGGGTCTGGGGCCAACGTCCTGACTTTC. Its translation is CASSRGSGANVLTF. This sequence joins TRBV11-1 and TRBJ2-6; TRBD2 might be the D (5 bases). CDR1 and CDR2 (germline): SGHAT, FQDESV (reference sequence). V shed 5 bases and J shed 1 base, with 6 bases lying between them. There are 14 residues in the CDR3.

J is TRBJ2-6 and V is TRBV5-1, with D possibly being TRBD1 (6 bases). V gave up 4 bases and J gave up 8 bases, with 13 bases separating them. The germline CDR1 and CDR2 sequences are SGHRS and YFSETQ. The length of the CDR3 is 14 residues. The CDR3 sequence is CASSPDSSPNVLTF. The CDR3 nucleotides read TGCGCCAGCAGCCCGGACAGCTCGCCCAACGTCCTGACTTTC.

The chain links TRBV19 to TRBJ1-1, with D perhaps matching TRBD1 (6 bases). Trimming took 7 bases from V and 1 from J, leaving 16 bases between them. Germline V lookup: CDR1 LNHDA, CDR2 SQIVND (reference sequence). The CDR3 extends over 15 amino acids. The CDR3 region has the DNA TGTGCCAGTACCTCTCTGGACAGATGGAACACTGAAGCTTTCTTT. Amino acid sequence: CASTSLDRWNTEAFF.

For the CDR3, the DNA is TGTGCCAGCAGTTTATCGGGGGGGGCCCACGAGCAGTACTTC. It specifies CASSLSGGAHEQYF. V usage is TRBV27 and J usage is TRBJ2-7; D might be TRBD2 (7 bases). The V gene lost 0 bases and the J gene lost 5 bases, with 11 bases spanning the gap. In germline, CDR1 is MNHEY, CDR2 SMNVEV (reference sequence). The CDR3 loop spans 14 amino acids.

The chain is built from TRBV7-9 and TRBJ1-4, with D tentatively TRBD1 (5 bases). This CDR3 contains 16 residues. The germline gives CDR1 SEHNR, CDR2 FQNEAQ (reference sequence). V dropped 6 bases and J dropped 3 bases, with 17 bases sitting between them. Here the CDR3 DNA reads TGTGCCAGCAGGTCCGGTCGCGGGGACTCTAATGAAAAACTGTTTTTT. Translation: CASRSGRGDSNEKLFF.